This TCR beta chain was captured by sequencing in a study of blood T cell repertoires in COVID-19 (dated by TCRdb to the early 2020s). Regarding the research as a whole: Samples covering the acute and convalescent phases of COVID-19 were provided by collaborators in the United States, Italy and Spain. A freely available public database, intended as a resource for researchers studying the immune response to SARS-CoV-2, is where the repertoires were released. Where available, HLA class I and class II types were taken from metadata supplied by the sample provider and were not determined by assay-based typing. The samples were drawn from the first 160 participants of the ongoing ImmuneRACE study and from some 1,300 subjects provided by 6 global collaborators. A de-identified subject ID, COVID-19 status, age in years and sex were almost always included in the sample metadata. The material from the prospective study consisted of cDNA or gDNA derived from T cells, B-cell-depleted T cells, or PBMCs. The dataset comprised deeply sampled blood TCRbeta repertoires from subjects exposed to, actively infected with, or recovered from COVID-19. General findings and caveats noted by the study authors: Clinical and demographic metadata were provided uncurated, with the amount varying by source and participant.

Enrolling through a virtual design, the prospective study's participants ranged in age from roughly 18 to 100 years and lived across 20 to 30 United States geographic areas. Cohort assignment in the prospective study relied on participant-reported clinical history from a screening survey and a study questionnaire. ImmuneRACE Cohort 3 recovered participants were defined by two consecutive negative NP/OP PCR tests, healthcare professional clearance, or symptom resolution. Each participant in the prospective study had whole blood, serum and a nasopharyngeal or oropharyngeal swab collected by mobile phlebotomists. Additional blood draws and questionnaires over an approximately 2-month period could optionally be provided by prospective study participants. Before DNA extraction, blood samples from the prospective study were shipped at room temperature or frozen. Points on this clone: Its antigen is not yet known. Nothing much larger sits one base from this clone, and base qualities are not available.

TCRbeta CDR3 regions were amplified from genomic DNA by means of the immunoSEQ Assay, a bias-controlled multiplex PCR. The original methods were these. Within the assay, amplification of reference gene primers was used to estimate how many nucleated cells each sample contained. Sequence reads were collapsed and filtered to measure the absolute abundance of every unique TCRbeta CDR3 rearrangement. For each sample, productive Simpson clonality was calculated as the square root of Simpson's diversity index over productive rearrangements. TCRdb took this table from immuneACCESS and kept in-frame rearrangements with V and J called. Such tables lack part of the clones; where checked against another copy, unresolved V genes explain under half of the gap, and the rest is unexplained. V, J and clone size derive from that table, while D and trimming were established from the DNA sequence. Across this sample there are 180,000 or so clones, with over 75% seen only once. Roughly 9.6% of the sample is held by the ten biggest clonotypes.

CDR1 and CDR2, per the germline V gene, are SGHTA and FQGNSA. The CDR3 spans 15 residues, from the cysteine through the phenylalanine. Kept here is only the CDR3 DNA, which spans 45 bases and is read in frame from base 1. Ends trimmed: V by 6 bases, J by 8 bases; bases unmatched to a gene: 9. Recombination connected TRBV7-2 to TRBJ1-4, with 10 bases aligning to TRBD1. Sequencing used PBMCs or T cells enriched from blood (not recorded which). The clonotype was recovered from a man aged 50-59 years who had recovered from COVID-19. The bases read TGTGCCAGCAGTCCGCCCGGGACAGGGGAAGAAAAACTGTTTTTT. The encoded protein is CASSPPGTGEEKLFF.